This T cell receptor (beta chain) was obtained from a study of blood T cell repertoires in COVID-19. Assay used: immunoSEQ multiplex PCR; TCRdb lists only in-frame clones, some missing. Among 200,000 to 250,000 clones listed, over 75% were seen once. Participants' reported clinical history set cohort assignment. In germline, CDR1 is LNHDA, CDR2 SQIVND (reference sequence). CDR3 length: 15 amino acids. Trimming took off 5 bases at V and 4 bases at J, with 15 bases between the two ends. The clonotype originates from a woman between 25 and 40 years old who had been exposed to COVID-19. Sequencing was carried out using PBMCs or T cells enriched from blood (not recorded which). The chain links TRBV19 to TRBJ1-3, with D possibly matching TRBD1 (6 bases). The CDR3 bases are TGTGCCAGTAGTCAGGGGCCAGGGAGAGGAAACACCATATATTTT. As protein: CASSQGPGRGNTIYF.